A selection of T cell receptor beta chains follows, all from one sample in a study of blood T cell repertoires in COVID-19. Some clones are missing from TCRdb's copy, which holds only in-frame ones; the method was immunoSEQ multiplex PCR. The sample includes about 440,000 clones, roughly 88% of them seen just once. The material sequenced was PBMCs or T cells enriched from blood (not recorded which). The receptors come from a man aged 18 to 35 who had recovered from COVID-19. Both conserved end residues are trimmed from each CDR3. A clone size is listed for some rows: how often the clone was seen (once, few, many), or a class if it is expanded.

CDR3: AIGRSFWPQH; V: TRBV10-3; size: -; J: TRBJ1-5
CDR3: SAEADYGYT; V: TRBV29-1; size: -; J: TRBJ1-2
CDR3: ASSASRGPQH; V: TRBV28; size: few; J: TRBJ1-5
CDR3: ASSESRDSRPQH; V: TRBV6-1; size: -; J: TRBJ1-5
CDR3: ASSMQGPNTEAF; V: TRBV28; size: -; J: TRBJ1-1
CDR3: ASSSDRGRNQPQH; V: TRBV6-5; size: -; J: TRBJ1-5
CDR3: ASSIGGGGFEAF; V: TRBV19; size: few; J: TRBJ1-1
CDR3: ASSLTADRRNNQPQH; V: TRBV18; size: -; J: TRBJ1-5
CDR3: ASSLVAGTYNEQF; V: TRBV5-5; size: -; J: TRBJ2-1
CDR3: ASNRDRNQPQH; V: TRBV2; size: -; J: TRBJ1-5
CDR3: ASSGTSGRLDTQY; V: TRBV7-2; size: -; J: TRBJ2-3
CDR3: ASSYADRGMNSPLH; V: TRBV6-2/TRBV6-3; size: -; J: TRBJ1-6
CDR3: ASSPGQGVPLGYT; V: TRBV7-9; size: -; J: TRBJ1-2
CDR3: SVGRPNQPQH; V: TRBV29-1; size: -; J: TRBJ1-5
CDR3: ASSQALGRNYYGYT; V: TRBV4-1; size: few; J: TRBJ1-2
CDR3: SVRRDSNSPLH; V: TRBV29-1; size: -; J: TRBJ1-6
CDR3: ASSFQVYSPLH; V: TRBV27; size: -; J: TRBJ1-6
CDR3: ATSPGYSNQPQH; V: TRBV6-5; size: -; J: TRBJ1-5
CDR3: ASSDVFRGNYGYT; V: TRBV2; size: -; J: TRBJ1-2
CDR3: RVTGWDGYT; V: TRBV20-1; size: once; J: TRBJ1-2
CDR3: ASTYWGYTEAF; V: TRBV12-3/TRBV12-4; size: many; J: TRBJ1-1
CDR3: ASSLGTGEGYYGYT; V: TRBV5-5; size: once; J: TRBJ1-2
CDR3: ASSIRTVTTEAF; V: TRBV19; size: -; J: TRBJ1-1
CDR3: ASSDGTANTEAF; V: TRBV10-1; size: -; J: TRBJ1-1
CDR3: ASSLGQVTDTQY; V: TRBV5-1; size: -; J: TRBJ2-3
CDR3: ASSLTGGTSTDTQY; V: TRBV7-3; size: once; J: TRBJ2-3
CDR3: ACNRDYSSSYNEQF; V: TRBV30; size: -; J: TRBJ2-1
CDR3: ASSFLSTSGSYEQY; V: TRBV5-6; size: -; J: TRBJ2-7
CDR3: ASSRPLGLQNEQF; V: TRBV28; size: -; J: TRBJ2-1
CDR3: ASSPSGLGIGGYT; V: TRBV19; size: once; J: TRBJ1-2
CDR3: ASSESGGVNQPQH; V: TRBV10-2; size: -; J: TRBJ1-5
CDR3: ASSRSGTGELF; V: TRBV12-3/TRBV12-4; size: -; J: TRBJ2-2
CDR3: ASSPAGQGNSPLH; V: TRBV18; size: -; J: TRBJ1-6
CDR3: ASSVRTSGGPYEQY; V: TRBV7-9; size: -; J: TRBJ2-7
CDR3: ASRGQENSPLH; V: TRBV5-1; size: -; J: TRBJ1-6
CDR3: ASSLVPSGPTNNEQF; V: TRBV7-9; size: once; J: TRBJ2-1